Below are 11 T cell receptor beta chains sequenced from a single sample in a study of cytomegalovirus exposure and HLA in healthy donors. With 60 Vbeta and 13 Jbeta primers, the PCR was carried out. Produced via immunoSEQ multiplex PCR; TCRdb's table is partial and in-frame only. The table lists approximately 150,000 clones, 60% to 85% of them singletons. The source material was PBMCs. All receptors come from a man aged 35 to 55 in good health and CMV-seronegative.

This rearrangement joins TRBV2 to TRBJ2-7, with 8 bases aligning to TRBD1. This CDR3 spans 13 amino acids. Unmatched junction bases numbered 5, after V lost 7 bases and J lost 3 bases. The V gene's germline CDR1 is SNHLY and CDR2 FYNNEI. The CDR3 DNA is TGTGCCAGCACCCGACAGGGGATCTACGAGCAGTACTTC. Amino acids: CASTRQGIYEQYF. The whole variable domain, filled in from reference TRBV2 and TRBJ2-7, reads EPEVTQTPSHQVTQMGQEVILRCVPISNHLYFYWYRQILGQKVEFLVSFYNNEISEKSEIFDDQFSVERPDGSNFTLKIRSTKLEDSAMYFCASTRQGIYEQYFGPGTRLTVT.

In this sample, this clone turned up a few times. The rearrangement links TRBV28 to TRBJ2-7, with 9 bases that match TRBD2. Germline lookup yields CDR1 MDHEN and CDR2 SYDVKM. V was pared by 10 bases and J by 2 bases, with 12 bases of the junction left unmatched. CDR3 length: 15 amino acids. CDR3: CATEESSGNTYEQYF. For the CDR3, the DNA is TGTGCCACCGAAGAGTCTAGCGGGAATACCTACGAGCAGTACTTC.

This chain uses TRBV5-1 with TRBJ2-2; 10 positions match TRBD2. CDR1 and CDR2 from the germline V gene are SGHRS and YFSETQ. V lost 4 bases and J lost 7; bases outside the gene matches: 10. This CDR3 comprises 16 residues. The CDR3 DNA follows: TGCGCCAGCAGCAACAAGCGGGAGGGCCGTGGCGGGGAGCTGTTTTTT. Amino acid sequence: CASSNKREGRGGELFF. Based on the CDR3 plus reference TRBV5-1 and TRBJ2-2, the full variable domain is KAGVTQTPRYLIKTRGQQVTLSCSPISGHRSVSWYQQTPGQGLQFLFEYFSETQRNKGNFPGRFSGRQFSNSRSEMNVSTLELGDSALYLCASSNKREGRGGELFFGEGSRLTVL.

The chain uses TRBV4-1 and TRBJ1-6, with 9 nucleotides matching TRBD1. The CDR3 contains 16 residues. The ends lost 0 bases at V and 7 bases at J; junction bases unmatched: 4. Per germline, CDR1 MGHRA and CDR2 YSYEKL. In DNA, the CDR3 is TGCGCCAGCAGCCAAGATGGCGGACAGGGGAATTCACCCCTCCACTTT. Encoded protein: CASSQDGGQGNSPLHF.

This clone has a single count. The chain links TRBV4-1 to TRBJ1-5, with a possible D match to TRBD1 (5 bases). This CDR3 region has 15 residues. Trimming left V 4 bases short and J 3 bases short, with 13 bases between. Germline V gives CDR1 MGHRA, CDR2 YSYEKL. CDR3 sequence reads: CASSPSRGLNQPQHF. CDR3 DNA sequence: TGCGCCAGCAGCCCATCTCGGGGACTCAATCAGCCCCAGCATTTT.

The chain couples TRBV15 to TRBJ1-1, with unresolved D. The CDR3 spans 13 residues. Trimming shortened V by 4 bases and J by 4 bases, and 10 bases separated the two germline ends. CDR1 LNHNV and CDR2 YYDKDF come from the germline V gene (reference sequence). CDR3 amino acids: CATSMSLPTEAFF. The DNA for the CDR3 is TGTGCCACCAGCATGAGCCTCCCCACTGAAGCTTTCTTT.

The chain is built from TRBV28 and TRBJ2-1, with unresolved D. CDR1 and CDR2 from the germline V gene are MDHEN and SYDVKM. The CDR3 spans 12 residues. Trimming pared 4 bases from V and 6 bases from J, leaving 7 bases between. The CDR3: CASSYLSNEQFF. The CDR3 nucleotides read TGTGCCAGCAGTTACTTGAGCAATGAGCAGTTCTTC. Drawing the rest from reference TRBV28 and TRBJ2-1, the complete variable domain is DVKVTQSSRYLVKRTGEKVFLECVQDMDHENMFWYRQDPGLGLRLIYFSYDVKMKEKGDIPEGYSVSREKKERFSLILESASTNQTSMYLCASSYLSNEQFFGPGTRLTVL.

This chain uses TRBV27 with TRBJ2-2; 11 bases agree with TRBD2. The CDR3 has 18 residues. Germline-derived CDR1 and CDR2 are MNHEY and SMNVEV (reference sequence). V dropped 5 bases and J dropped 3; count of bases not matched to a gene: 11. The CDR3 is CASSPFLAGGRDTGELFF. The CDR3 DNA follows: TGTGCCAGCAGTCCTTTCTTAGCGGGGGGGCGCGACACCGGGGAGCTGTTTTTT.

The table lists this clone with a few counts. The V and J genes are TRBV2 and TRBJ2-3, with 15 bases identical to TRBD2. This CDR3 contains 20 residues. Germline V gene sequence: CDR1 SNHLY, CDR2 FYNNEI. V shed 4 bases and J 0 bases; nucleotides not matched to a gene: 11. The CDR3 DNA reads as TGTGCCAGCAGTGTAAGCGGACTAGCGGGGGGGGCCTCCAGCACAGATACGCAGTATTTT. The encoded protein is CASSVSGLAGGASSTDTQYF.

CDR3 DNA: TGTGCCAGCAGCCAAACCGAGGTTAGTGTTGAGCAGTTCTTC. This codes for CASSQTEVSVEQFF. This chain joins TRBV16 and TRBJ2-1; D uncertain. V was trimmed by 2 bases and J by 9 bases, leaving 14 bases between them. Germline CDR1 is KGHSY and CDR2 is FQNENV. The CDR3 length is 14 residues.

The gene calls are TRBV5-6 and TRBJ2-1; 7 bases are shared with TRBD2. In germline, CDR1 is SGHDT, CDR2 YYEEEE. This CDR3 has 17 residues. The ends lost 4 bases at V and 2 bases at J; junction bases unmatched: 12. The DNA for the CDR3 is TGTGCCAGCAGCACGAAACCAGGACTAGGTCCCTACAATGAGCAGTTCTTC. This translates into CASSTKPGLGPYNEQFF.